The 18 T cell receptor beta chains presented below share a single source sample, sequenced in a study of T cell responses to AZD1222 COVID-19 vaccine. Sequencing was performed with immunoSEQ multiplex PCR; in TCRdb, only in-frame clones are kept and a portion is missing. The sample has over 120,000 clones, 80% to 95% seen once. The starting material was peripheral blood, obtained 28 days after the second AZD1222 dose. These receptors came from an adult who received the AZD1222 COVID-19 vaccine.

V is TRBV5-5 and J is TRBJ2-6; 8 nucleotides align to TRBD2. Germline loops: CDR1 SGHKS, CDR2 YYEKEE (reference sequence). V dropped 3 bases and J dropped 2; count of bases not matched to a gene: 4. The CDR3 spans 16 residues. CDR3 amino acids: CASSSRGGAGANVLTF. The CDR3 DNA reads TGTGCCAGCAGCTCACGGGGGGGCGCTGGGGCCAACGTCCTGACTTTC.

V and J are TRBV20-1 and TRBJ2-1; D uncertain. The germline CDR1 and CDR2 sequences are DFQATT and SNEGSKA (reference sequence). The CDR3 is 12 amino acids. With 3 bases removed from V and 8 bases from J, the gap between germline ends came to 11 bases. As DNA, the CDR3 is TGCAGTGCTAGTGGGCAGGAAGATGAGCAGTTCTTC. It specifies CSASGQEDEQFF.

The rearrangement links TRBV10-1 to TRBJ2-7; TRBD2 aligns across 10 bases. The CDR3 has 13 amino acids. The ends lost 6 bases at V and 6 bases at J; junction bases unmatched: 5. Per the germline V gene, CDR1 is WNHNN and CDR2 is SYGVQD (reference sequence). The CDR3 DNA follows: TGCGCCAGCAGAGCGGCTAGCGGGAGCGAGCAGTACTTC. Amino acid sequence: CASRAASGSEQYF.

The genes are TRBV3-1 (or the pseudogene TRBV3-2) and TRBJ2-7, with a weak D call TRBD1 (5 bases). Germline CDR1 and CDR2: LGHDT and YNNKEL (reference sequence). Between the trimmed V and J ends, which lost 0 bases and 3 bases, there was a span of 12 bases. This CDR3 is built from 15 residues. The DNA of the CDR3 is TGTGCCAGCAGCCAAGATCTGTCAGGGTTCTACGAGCAGTACTTC. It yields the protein CASSQDLSGFYEQYF.

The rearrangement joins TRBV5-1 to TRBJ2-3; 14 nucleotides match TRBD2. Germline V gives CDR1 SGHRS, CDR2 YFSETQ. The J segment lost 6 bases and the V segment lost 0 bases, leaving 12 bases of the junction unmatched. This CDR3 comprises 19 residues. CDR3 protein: CASSLVAPGTSGSRDTQYF. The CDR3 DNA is TGCGCCAGCAGCTTGGTGGCGCCCGGGACTAGCGGGAGCAGGGATACGCAGTATTTT.

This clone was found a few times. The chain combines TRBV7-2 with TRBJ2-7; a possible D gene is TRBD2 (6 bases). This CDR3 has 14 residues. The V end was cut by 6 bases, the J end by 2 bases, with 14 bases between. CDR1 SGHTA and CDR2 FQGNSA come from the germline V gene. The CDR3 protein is CASSWVAETYEQYF. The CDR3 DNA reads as TGTGCCAGCAGTTGGGTAGCGGAAACCTACGAGCAGTACTTC.

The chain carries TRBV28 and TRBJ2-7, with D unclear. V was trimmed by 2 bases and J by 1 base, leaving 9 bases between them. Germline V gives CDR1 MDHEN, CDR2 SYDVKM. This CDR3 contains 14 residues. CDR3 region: CASSLPYESYEQYF. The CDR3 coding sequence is TGTGCCAGCAGTTTACCGTACGAGTCCTACGAGCAGTACTTC.

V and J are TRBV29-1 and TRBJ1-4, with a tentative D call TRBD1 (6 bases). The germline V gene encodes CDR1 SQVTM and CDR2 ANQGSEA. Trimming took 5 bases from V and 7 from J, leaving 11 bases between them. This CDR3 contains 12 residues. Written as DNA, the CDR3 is TGCAGCGTTAGGGGGGCGGCTGAAAAACTGTTTTTT. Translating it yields CSVRGAAEKLFF.

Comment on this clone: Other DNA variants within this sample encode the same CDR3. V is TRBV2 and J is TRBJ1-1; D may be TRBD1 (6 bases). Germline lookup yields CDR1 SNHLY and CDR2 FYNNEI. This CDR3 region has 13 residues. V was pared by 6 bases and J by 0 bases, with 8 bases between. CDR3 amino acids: CASRGQMNTEAFF. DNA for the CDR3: TGTGCCAGCAGAGGACAGATGAACACTGAAGCTTTCTTT. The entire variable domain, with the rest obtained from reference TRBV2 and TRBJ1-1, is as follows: EPEVTQTPSHQVTQMGQEVILRCVPISNHLYFYWYRQILGQKVEFLVSFYNNEISEKSEIFDDQFSVERPDGSNFTLKIRSTKLEDSAMYFCASRGQMNTEAFFGQGTRLTVV.

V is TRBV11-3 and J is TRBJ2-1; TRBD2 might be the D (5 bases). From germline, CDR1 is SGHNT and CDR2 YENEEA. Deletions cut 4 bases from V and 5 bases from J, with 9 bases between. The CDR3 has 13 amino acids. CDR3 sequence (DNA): TGTGCCAGCAGCTCCAGACTAAACAATGAGCAGTTCTTC. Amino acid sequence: CASSSRLNNEQFF.

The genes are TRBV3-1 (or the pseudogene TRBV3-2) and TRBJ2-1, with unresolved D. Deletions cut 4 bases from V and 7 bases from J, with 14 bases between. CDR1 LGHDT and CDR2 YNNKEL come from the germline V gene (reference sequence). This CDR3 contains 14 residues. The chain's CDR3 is CASSPPSVVNEQFF. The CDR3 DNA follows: TGTGCCAGCAGCCCGCCTAGTGTAGTTAATGAGCAGTTCTTC.

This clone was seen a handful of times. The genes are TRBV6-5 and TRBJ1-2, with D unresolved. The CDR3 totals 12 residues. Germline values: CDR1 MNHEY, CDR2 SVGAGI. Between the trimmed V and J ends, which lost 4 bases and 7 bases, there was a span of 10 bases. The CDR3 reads CASSSGFFGYTF. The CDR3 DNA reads TGTGCCAGCAGTTCTGGTTTTTTTGGCTACACCTTC.

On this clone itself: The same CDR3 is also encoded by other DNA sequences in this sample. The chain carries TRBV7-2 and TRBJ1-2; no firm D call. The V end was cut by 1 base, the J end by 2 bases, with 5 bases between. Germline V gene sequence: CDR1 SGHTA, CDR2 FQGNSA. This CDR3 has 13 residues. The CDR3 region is CASSLVGNYGYTF. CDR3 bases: TGTGCCAGCAGCTTAGTGGGGAACTATGGCTACACCTTC.

CDR3 protein: CASSKKGEGHRMNTGELFF. CDR3 sequence (DNA): TGTGCCAGCAGCAAAAAGGGAGAGGGACACCGAATGAACACCGGGGAGCTGTTTTTT. V is TRBV21-1 and J is TRBJ2-2; no DNA check was done on the table's D call, TRBD1. TRBV21-1 is a known pseudogene. The CDR3 is 19 residues long.

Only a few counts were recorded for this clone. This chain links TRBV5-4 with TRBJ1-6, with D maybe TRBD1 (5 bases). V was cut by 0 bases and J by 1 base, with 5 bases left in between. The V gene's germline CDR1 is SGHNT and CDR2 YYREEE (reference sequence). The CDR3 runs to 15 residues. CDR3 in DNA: TGTGCCAGCAGCTTGGGGGGGTCCTATAATTCACCCCTCCACTTT. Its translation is CASSLGGSYNSPLHF.

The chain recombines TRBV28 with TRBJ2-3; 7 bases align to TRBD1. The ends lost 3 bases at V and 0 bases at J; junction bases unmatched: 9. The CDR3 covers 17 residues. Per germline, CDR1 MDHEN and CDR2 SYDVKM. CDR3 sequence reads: CASSLVFGTASTDTQYF. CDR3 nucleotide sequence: TGTGCCAGCAGTTTGGTTTTCGGGACAGCTAGCACAGATACGCAGTATTTT.

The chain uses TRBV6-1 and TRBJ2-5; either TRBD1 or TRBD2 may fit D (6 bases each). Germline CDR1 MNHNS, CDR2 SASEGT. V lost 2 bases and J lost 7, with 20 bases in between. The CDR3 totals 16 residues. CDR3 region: CASSEMRSGGRGTQYF. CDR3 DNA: TGTGCCAGCAGTGAAATGAGATCTGGGGGGCGCGGGACCCAGTACTTC.

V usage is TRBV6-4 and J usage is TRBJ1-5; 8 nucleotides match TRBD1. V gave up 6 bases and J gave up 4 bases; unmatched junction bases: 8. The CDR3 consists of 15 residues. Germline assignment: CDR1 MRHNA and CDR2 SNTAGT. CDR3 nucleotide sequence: TGTGCCAGCAGGGACAGGGTTCGGGAAAATCAGCCCCAGCATTTT. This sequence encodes CASRDRVRENQPQHF.